One sample yielded the 22 T cell receptor beta chains listed below, sequenced in a study of T cells in Graves' hyperthyroidism and ophthalmopathy. Amplification yielded TCR beta CDR3 regions, with RNA transcripts as the source. The TCR CDR3 was amplified in a first-round RT-PCR using the HTBI primer set. TCRdb itself ran the multiplex PCR reads through MiXCR, one entry per CDR3 protein. This table has about 520,000 distinct CDR3 sequences, roughly 24% appearing once. Sequencing was done on a sample of blood. The receptors derive from a woman aged 25 to 39 with Graves' ophthalmopathy.

The chain couples TRBV11-2 to TRBJ2-2; 9 bases agree with TRBD2. Germline V gives CDR1 SGHAT, CDR2 FQNNGV. V shed 0 bases and J 7 bases; nucleotides not matched to a gene: 6. This CDR3 region has 16 residues. This chain's CDR3 is CASSLERGRAVGELFF. The CDR3 bases are TGTGCCAGCAGCTTAGAACGCGGGAGGGCCGTCGGGGAGCTGTTTTTT.

This clonotype was recorded many times. V gene TRBV10-3 combines with J gene TRBJ1-1; 7 bases line up with TRBD1. CDR3 size: 14 residues. V lost 6 bases to trimming and J lost 4 bases; unmatched junction nucleotides: 8. Germline loops: CDR1 ENHRY, CDR2 SYGVKD. The CDR3 DNA reads TGTGCCATCAGGGAGACAGGGAGGTTCACTGAAGCTTTCTTT. It encodes CAIRETGRFTEAFF.

This clonotype was seen repeatedly, ten times or more. V gene TRBV28 combines with J gene TRBJ2-7; the D gene is possibly TRBD1 (6 bases). Per germline, CDR1 MDHEN and CDR2 SYDVKM. The CDR3 covers 15 residues. Trimming removed 6 bases at V and 0 bases at J, with 15 bases between. CDR3 sequence: CASRTPGHSSYEQYF. The CDR3 DNA reads as TGTGCCAGCAGAACCCCGGGACACAGCTCCTACGAGCAGTACTTC.

This clonotype was counted many times. One base away lies a much larger clone, so this may be a sequencing read error. The CDR3: CSAPSGGPQETKYF. For the CDR3, the DNA is TGCAGTGCTCCTAGCGGGGGGCCACAAGAGACCAAGTACTTC. The J gene is TRBJ2-5, the V gene TRBV20-1, with 11 bases aligning to TRBD2. Germline V gene lookup returns CDR1 DFQATT and CDR2 SNEGSKA (reference sequence). CDR3 length equals 14 residues.

This clonotype was counted many times. The J gene is TRBJ2-7, the V gene TRBV6-5, with a weak D call TRBD1 (6 bases). Germline V gene sequence: CDR1 MNHEY, CDR2 SVGAGI. The CDR3 is made up of 12 amino acids. Trimming stripped 6 bases from V and 7 bases from J, with 13 bases between. This CDR3 reads CASRQGLEEQYF. The CDR3 DNA follows: TGTGCCAGCAGACAGGGTCTCGAGGAGCAGTACTTC.

This clonotype was seen ten or more times. The J gene is TRBJ2-5, the V gene TRBV25-1, with D unresolved. The CDR3 runs to 15 residues. V lost 2 bases to trimming and J lost 2 bases, with 12 bases between them. Looked up from germline, CDR1 is MGHDK and CDR2 is SYGVNS. Here the CDR3 DNA reads TGTGCCAGCAGTGAAAGCCCTGGACGGCAAGAGACCCAGTACTTC. Protein sequence: CASSESPGRQETQYF.

Ten or more counts support this clonotype. V usage is TRBV6-5 and J usage is TRBJ2-7; no reliable D call. This CDR3 region has 15 residues. Germline V lookup: CDR1 MNHEY, CDR2 SVGAGI. The V end was cut by 0 bases, the J end by 2 bases, with 11 bases between. The CDR3 loop is CASSYSPGTTYEQYF. Here the CDR3 DNA reads TGTGCCAGCAGTTACTCACCAGGAACCACCTACGAGCAGTACTTC.

This clonotype appeared once. This chain uses TRBV12-5 with TRBJ2-7, with 9 bases matching TRBD1. Germline values: CDR1 LGHNT, CDR2 FRNRAP. V lost 2 bases to trimming and J lost 2 bases; unmatched junction nucleotides: 10. CDR3 length: 17 residues. The CDR3 DNA reads TGTGCTAGTGGTTTGTGGGTCGGACAGGGGTCGACCTACGAGCAGTACTTC. Encoded protein: CASGLWVGQGSTYEQYF. The full variable domain, completed using reference TRBV12-5 and TRBJ2-7, is DARVTQTPRHKVTEMGQEVTMRCQPILGHNTVFWYRQTMMQGLELLAYFRNRAPLDDSGMPKDRFSAEMPDATLATLKIQPSEPRDSAVYFCASGLWVGQGSTYEQYFGPGTRLTVT.

V gene TRBV12-5 combines with J gene TRBJ2-7; TRBD1 matches at 8 bases. Germline values: CDR1 LGHNT, CDR2 FRNRAP. This CDR3 spans 18 amino acids. V lost 0 bases and J lost 3; bases outside the gene matches: 13. The CDR3: CASGLVHLGPGTGYEQYF. For the CDR3, the DNA is TGTGCTAGTGGTTTGGTACACCTGGGCCCCGGGACAGGCTACGAGCAGTACTTC.

The chain couples TRBV7-9 to TRBJ2-7, with 8 positions matching TRBD2. CDR1 is SEHNR and CDR2 is FQNEAQ in the germline V gene (reference sequence). Trimming at V came to 5 bases and at J to 0 bases, leaving 6 bases not matched to a gene. The CDR3 consists of 15 residues. The CDR3 DNA reads TGTGCCAGCAGCGACTGGACTAGCCTCTCCTACGAGCAGTACTTC. Translating it yields CASSDWTSLSYEQYF.

This clonotype was detected ten times or more. The chain employs TRBV2 and TRBJ1-1; D remains ambiguous. V was trimmed by 4 bases and J by 1 base, leaving 13 bases between them. CDR1 is SNHLY and CDR2 is FYNNEI in the germline V gene. The CDR3 length is 15 residues. Written as DNA, the CDR3 is TGTGCCAGCAGTGTTGATTTTGTTGAGAACACTGAAGCTTTCTTT. It specifies CASSVDFVENTEAFF.

This clonotype was seen repeatedly, ten times or more. The chain employs TRBV3-1 and TRBJ1-1; D is possibly TRBD1 (5 bases). This CDR3 is built from 13 residues. Trimming removed 3 bases from V and 7 bases from J, with 12 bases in between. Per the germline V gene, CDR1 is LGHDT and CDR2 is YNNKEL (reference sequence). The CDR3 region is CASSQPGHHEAFF. CDR3 sequence (DNA): TGTGCCAGCAGCCAGCCCGGACACCATGAAGCTTTCTTT.

Ten or more counts support this clonotype. The chain joins TRBV19 to TRBJ2-7; D gene uncertain. The V gene's germline CDR1 is LNHDA and CDR2 SQIVND (reference sequence). The CDR3 is made up of 11 amino acids. The V and J ends lost 7 bases and 5 bases respectively, with 9 bases between them. The CDR3 reads CASTLGDEQYF. CDR3 nucleotide sequence: TGTGCCAGTACTTTGGGCGACGAGCAGTACTTC.

This clonotype was observed many times. The chain carries TRBV6-5 and TRBJ2-7, with 7 bases identical to TRBD2. J gave up 1 base and V 0 bases, and 6 bases lay outside the gene matches. In germline, CDR1 is MNHEY, CDR2 SVGAGI. The CDR3 has 16 residues. In DNA, the CDR3 is TGTGCCAGCAGTTACTCGAGTAGCGGGCAGTCCTACGAGCAGTACTTC. Residues: CASSYSSSGQSYEQYF.

Notes on this clonotype: The CDR3 does not close with the conserved phenylalanine or tryptophan, likely indicating a read error. The DNA of the CDR3 is TGTGCCAGCAGCTCCAACAGGGGTGGCTACACCGTC. Translated, it gives CASSSNRGGYTV. The V call is TRBV12-3 or TRBV12-4, the J call TRBJ1-2; 7 bases match TRBD1. V was clipped by 6 bases and J by 7 bases; unmatched bases: 5. This CDR3 contains 12 residues.

This clonotype has ten or more counts. The chain uses TRBV13 and TRBJ1-1; D ambiguous. V was clipped by 5 bases and J by 1 base, with 29 bases between them. Germline CDR1 and CDR2: PRHDT and FYEKMQ (reference sequence). The CDR3 loop spans 20 amino acids. This chain's CDR3 is CASSPTSDVLRHLWNTEAFF. CDR3 sequence (DNA): TGTGCCAGCAGCCCCACATCCGATGTATTGAGACACCTGTGGAACACTGAAGCTTTCTTT.

This clonotype has a count of ten or more. One junction end does not reproduce the germline sequence, and a read error may be involved. This rearrangement joins TRBV28 to TRBJ2-2, with 8 bases fitting TRBD1. The CDR3 covers 17 residues. The germline CDR1 and CDR2 sequences are MDHEN and SYDVKM. Here the CDR3 DNA reads TGTGCCAGCAGTTTTGGCAGGGGGCTTAGGCACACCGGGGAGCTGGTTTTT. It yields the protein CASSFGRGLRHTGELVF.

This clonotype was picked up many times. The chain uses TRBV12-3 or TRBV12-4 and TRBJ1-2; D is undetermined. The CDR3 covers 13 residues. V was trimmed by 3 bases and J by 4 bases, leaving 9 bases between them. Here the CDR3 reads CASSFKLIYGYTF. The DNA of the CDR3 is TGTGCCAGCAGTTTCAAGCTTATCTATGGCTACACCTTC.

This clonotype was seen only a few times. The CDR3 DNA reads TGTGCCAGCAGGTCAGGGATCGAGACCCAGTACTTC. It yields the protein CASRSGIETQYF. The V call is TRBV12-3 or TRBV12-4, the J call TRBJ2-5; D may be TRBD1 (5 bases). CDR3 length equals 12 residues. Trimming pared 6 bases from V and 5 bases from J, leaving 10 bases between.

The sample holds many counts of this clonotype. CDR3 nucleotide sequence: TGCGCCAGCAGCCAAGCCCCGTCGGGGGGCCAGCCCCAGCATTTT. Amino acid sequence: CASSQAPSGGQPQHF. V gene TRBV4-1 combines with J gene TRBJ1-5; D possibly corresponds to TRBD1 (6 bases). Germline loops: CDR1 MGHRA, CDR2 YSYEKL. The CDR3 has 15 amino acids. Deletions cut 1 base from V and 7 bases from J, with 14 bases between.

The chain has TRBV6-5 and TRBJ2-7; D is possibly TRBD1 or TRBD2 (5 bases each). This CDR3 is built from 15 residues. Trimming stripped 0 bases from V and 2 bases from J, with 11 bases between. The V gene's germline CDR1 is MNHEY and CDR2 SVGAGI. The CDR3 reads CASSYSVGGTYEQYF. The CDR3 DNA sequence: TGTGCCAGCAGTTACTCGGTTGGGGGAACCTACGAGCAGTACTTC.

In this sample, this clonotype turned up many times. The chain is built from TRBV10-3 and TRBJ1-5; no definite D call. This CDR3 region has 14 residues. V dropped 7 bases and J dropped 7 bases, with 17 bases sitting between them. Germline CDR1 reads ENHRY; CDR2 reads SYGVKD. The CDR3 reads CAITEELAGQPQHF. In nucleotides, the CDR3 is TGTGCCATCACCGAGGAGCTAGCCGGGCAGCCCCAGCATTTT.